Below, one T cell receptor beta chain is given with its context. This entry belongs to a study of identical twins. V lost 0 bases, J lost 0 bases, and 11 bases stayed unmatched. Germline CDR1 reads SGHRS; CDR2 reads YFSETQ. The CDR3 covers 19 residues. TCRdb passed the 5' RACE reads through MiXCR, listing each CDR3 protein once. The sample shows hundreds of thousands of distinct CDR3 sequences, more than 6.5% of them seen only once. The same data also went into a second study, on yellow fever vaccine responses in identical twins.

The rearrangement joins TRBV5-1 to TRBJ2-3; 9 bases line up with TRBD1. This receptor was obtained from a young woman in good health. What was sequenced was PBMCs. CDR3: CASSLAGDRALTSTDTQYF. CDR3 in DNA: TGCGCCAGCAGCTTGGCGGGGGACAGGGCATTGACTAGCACAGATACGCAGTATTTT.